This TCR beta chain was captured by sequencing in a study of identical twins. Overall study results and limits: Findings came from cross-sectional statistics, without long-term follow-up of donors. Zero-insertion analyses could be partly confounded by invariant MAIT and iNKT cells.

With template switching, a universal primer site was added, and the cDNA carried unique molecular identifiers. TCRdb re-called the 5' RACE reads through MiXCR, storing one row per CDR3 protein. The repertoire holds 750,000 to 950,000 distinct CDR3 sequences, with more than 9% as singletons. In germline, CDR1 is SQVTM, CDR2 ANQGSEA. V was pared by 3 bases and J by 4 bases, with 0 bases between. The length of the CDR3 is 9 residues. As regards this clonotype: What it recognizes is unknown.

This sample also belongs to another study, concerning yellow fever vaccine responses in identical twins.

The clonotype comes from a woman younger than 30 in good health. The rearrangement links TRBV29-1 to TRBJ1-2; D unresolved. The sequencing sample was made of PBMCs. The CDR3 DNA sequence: TGCAGCGTTGACTATGGCTACACCTTC. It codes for CSVDYGYTF. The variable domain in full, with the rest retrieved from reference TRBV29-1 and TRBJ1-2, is SAVISQKPSRDICQRGTSLTIQCQVDSQVTMMFWYRQQPGQSLTLIATANQGSEATYESGFVIDKFPISRPNLTFSTLTVSNMSPEDSSIYLCSVDYGYTFGSGTRLTVV.